This T cell receptor beta chain appears in the sequencing data of a study of blood T cell repertoires in COVID-19. Study background: Acute-phase and convalescent COVID-19 samples originated in the United States, Italy and Spain. T cells, B-cell-depleted T cells, or PBMCs provided the cDNA or gDNA that served as material.

Germline lookup yields CDR1 MNHEY and CDR2 SVGAGI. There are 14 residues in the CDR3. With 10 bases clipped from V and 6 bases from J, the junction kept 7 bases outside the gene matches. Study processing details: Estimation of nucleated cell counts was performed using reference gene primer amplification. Sequencing used immunoSEQ multiplex PCR; TCRdb keeps in-frame clones, though not all of them. D and trimming were read from the DNA, whereas the V and J calls and clone size are those reported in that table. Here the sample spans around 75,000 clones, roughly 90% being singletons. Source material: peripheral blood. This receptor was taken from a man aged 45-65 years with acute or convalescent COVID-19. The genes are TRBV6-5 and TRBJ1-6; 9 bases align to TRBD1. The CDR3 reads CATSRDRVNSPLHF. As DNA, the CDR3 is TGTGCCACCTCAAGGGACAGGGTTAATTCACCCCTCCACTTT.